This TCR beta chain was sequenced for a study of beta chain features in type 1 diabetes. Regarding the study as a whole: The naive, central memory and Treg TCRB repertoires looked more alike in patients than they did in healthy donors. Shortening that was moderate but significant affected the TCRB CDR3s of Type 1 diabetes patients in all four CD4+ subsets.

The CDR3 has 15 residues. Germline loops: CDR1 MGHDK, CDR2 SYGVNS. V was trimmed by 8 bases and J by 9 bases, leaving 23 bases between them. This clone was seen a few times. The antigen is undetermined. A heparinised blood draw that averaged around 110 mL was obtained once from each donor. Since all of the isolated RNA was reverse transcribed, expressed TCRB transcripts were what got sequenced. Sequenced by immunoSEQ multiplex PCR; TCRdb stores in-frame clones only, minus some. Of a few hundred thousand clones in the sample, approximately 10% were seen once. V usage is TRBV25-1 and J usage is TRBJ2-1, with D possibly TRBD2 on 8 matching bases. The receptor was derived from a man between 25 and 39 years old with type 1 diabetes. Sequenced: naive CD4+ T cells from blood. DNA of the CDR3: TGTGCCAGCCGCCCCGGGACAGCGGGGGTGGGTGAGCAGTTCTTC. The encoded protein is CASRPGTAGVGEQFF.